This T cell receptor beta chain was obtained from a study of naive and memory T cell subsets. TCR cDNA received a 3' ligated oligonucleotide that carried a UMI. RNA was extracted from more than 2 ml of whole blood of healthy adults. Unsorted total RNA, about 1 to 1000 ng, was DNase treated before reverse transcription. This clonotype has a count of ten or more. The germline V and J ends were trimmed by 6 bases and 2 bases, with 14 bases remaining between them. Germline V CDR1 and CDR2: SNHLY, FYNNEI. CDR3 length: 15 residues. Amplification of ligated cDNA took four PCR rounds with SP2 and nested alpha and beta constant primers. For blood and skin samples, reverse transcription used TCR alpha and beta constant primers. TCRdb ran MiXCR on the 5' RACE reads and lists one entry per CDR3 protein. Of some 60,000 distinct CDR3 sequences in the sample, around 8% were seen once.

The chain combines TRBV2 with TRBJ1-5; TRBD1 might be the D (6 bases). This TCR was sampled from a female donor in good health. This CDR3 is CASRAQGNGNQPQHF. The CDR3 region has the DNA TGTGCCAGCAGGGCCCAGGGGAACGGCAATCAGCCCCAGCATTTT. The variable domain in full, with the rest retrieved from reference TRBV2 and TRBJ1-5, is EPEVTQTPSHQVTQMGQEVILRCVPISNHLYFYWYRQILGQKVEFLVSFYNNEISEKSEIFDDQFSVERPDGSNFTLKIRSTKLEDSAMYFCASRAQGNGNQPQHFGDGTRLSIL.